This TCR beta chain was captured by sequencing in a study of a mutant IDH1 vaccine in newly diagnosed glioma (dated by TCRdb to about 2021). Background for the entire study: Across visits V03 through V10, patients got a total of eight vaccinations, given in weeks 1, 3, 5, 7, 11, 15, 19 and 23. Vaccination started 4-6 weeks after radiotherapy alone, or was given together with temozolomide cycles in the groups whose treatment included chemotherapy. Of the approximately 33 treated patients, 62.5% were male and roughly 38% were female, and a mean age of roughly 37 years was recorded. Prior to enrollment, standard therapy consisting of radiotherapy alone, temozolomide alone, or radiochemotherapy with temozolomide had been administered to patients, with the combination being received by most patients. Peripheral blood samples were drawn at six visits, namely V03 (baseline), V05, V07, V10, V12 and V13. Longitudinal TCRB deep sequencing was done for 25 to 30 treated patients, wherever samples were available for exploratory analyses. Broad study findings and their caveats: Across multiple MHC alleles, vaccine-induced immune responses were seen in roughly 93% of patients. The authors noted that analyses of patient blood samples could not be reproduced because of sample limitations. Pseudoprogression seemed to be unrelated to changes in the top peripheral T cell clonotypes found by TCRB sequencing. PBMC samples for TCRB deep sequencing were selected based on availability.

The sample's time point label, in plain terms: week 11, during vaccination. A 20-mer mutant IDH1 peptide at 300 micrograms in Montanide made up each vaccine dose, which was injected subcutaneously together with topical imiquimod. Donors had newly diagnosed WHO grade 3 or 4 IDH1-mutant astrocytomas with loss of nuclear ATRX. The samples were drawn from NOA16, a multicentre, single-arm, open-label phase I trial in Germany that tested a mutant IDH1 peptide vaccine in humans for the first time. Genomic DNA for TCRB sequencing was isolated from EDTA blood with the DNeasy Blood and Tissue Kit. The germline V gene (reference sequence) specifies MNHEY as CDR1 and SMNVEV as CDR2. Trimming removed 4 bases from V and 7 bases from J, leaving 23 bases between the germline ends. The CDR3 runs 17 amino acids, cysteine and phenylalanine included. CDR3 DNA only is kept here, 51 bases in frame from base 1. Regarding this clone: Its antigen is unknown. No per-base quality is available; no much larger clone lies one base away.

Library method: the immunoSEQ multiplex PCR assay. Rearranged TCR beta chain sequences were amplified with the hsTCRB Kit following the manufacturer's protocol. Sequencing of TCRB libraries was carried out on an Illumina MiSeq. In the source study's methods: The kit vendor's proprietary platform handled demultiplexing, trimming and gene mapping. Imported from immuneACCESS, the table was reduced by TCRdb to in-frame sequences with V and J called. These copies leave out some clones; in studies compared against another copy, an unresolved V gene accounts for under half, and the cause of the remainder is not known. The V and J calls and clone size come from that table; D and trimming were worked out from the DNA. This sample holds tens of thousands of clones; about four fifths were observed only once. The ten top clones hold approximately 6.1% of the sample.

The origin of this receptor is a man aged 50 to 59 with glioma. The sequence links TRBV27 to TRBJ2-1, and possibly TRBD1, on 5 matching bases. The specimen was PBMCs, collected from a glioma patient whose treatment included an IDH1 peptide vaccine. The DNA is TGTGCCAGCAGTTCACCCCACCAGGGCACTATCGGGAATGAGCAGTTCTTC. Translated, this gives CASSSPHQGTIGNEQFF.